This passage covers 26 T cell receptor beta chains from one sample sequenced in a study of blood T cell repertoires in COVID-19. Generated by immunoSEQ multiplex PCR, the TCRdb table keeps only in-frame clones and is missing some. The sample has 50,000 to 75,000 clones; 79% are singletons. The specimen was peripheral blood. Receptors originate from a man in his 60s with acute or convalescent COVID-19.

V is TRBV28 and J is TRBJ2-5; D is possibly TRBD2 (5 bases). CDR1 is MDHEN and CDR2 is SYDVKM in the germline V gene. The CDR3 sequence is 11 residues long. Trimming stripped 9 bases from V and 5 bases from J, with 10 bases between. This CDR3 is CASSVAETQYF. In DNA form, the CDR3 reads TGTGCCAGTAGCGTTGCGGAGACCCAGTACTTC.

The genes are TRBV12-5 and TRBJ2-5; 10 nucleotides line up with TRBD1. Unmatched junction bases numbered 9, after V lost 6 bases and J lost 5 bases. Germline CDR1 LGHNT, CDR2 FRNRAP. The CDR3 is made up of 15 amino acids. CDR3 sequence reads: CASGDDRGPWETQYF. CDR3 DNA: TGTGCTAGTGGGGACGACAGGGGGCCGTGGGAGACCCAGTACTTC.

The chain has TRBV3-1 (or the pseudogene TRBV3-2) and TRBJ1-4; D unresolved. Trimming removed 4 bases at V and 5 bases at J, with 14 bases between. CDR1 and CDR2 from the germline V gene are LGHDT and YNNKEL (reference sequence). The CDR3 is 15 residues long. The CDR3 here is CASSLNPGLNEKLFF. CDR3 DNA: TGTGCCAGCAGCCTAAACCCTGGACTGAATGAAAAACTGTTTTTT.

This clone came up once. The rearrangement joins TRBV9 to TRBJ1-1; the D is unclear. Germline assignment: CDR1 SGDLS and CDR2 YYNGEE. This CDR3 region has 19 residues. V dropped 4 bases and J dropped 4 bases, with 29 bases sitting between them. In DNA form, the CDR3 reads TGTGCCAGCAGCCCCCCGATAGTGTGGTCCGCTAATCGGGGCACTGAAGCTTTCTTT. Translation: CASSPPIVWSANRGTEAFF.

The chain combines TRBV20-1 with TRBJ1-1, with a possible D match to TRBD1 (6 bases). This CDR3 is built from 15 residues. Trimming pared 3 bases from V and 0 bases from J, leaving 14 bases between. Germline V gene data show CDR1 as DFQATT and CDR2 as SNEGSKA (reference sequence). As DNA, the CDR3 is TGCAGTGCTAGTGGGTCAGGGGCGATGAACACTGAAGCTTTCTTT. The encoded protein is CSASGSGAMNTEAFF.

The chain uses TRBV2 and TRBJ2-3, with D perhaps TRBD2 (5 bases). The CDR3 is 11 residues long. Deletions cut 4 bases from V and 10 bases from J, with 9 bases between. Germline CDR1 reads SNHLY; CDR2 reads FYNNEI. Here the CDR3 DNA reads TGTGCCAGCAGTGTGGAGAGGGCGCAGTATTTT. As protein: CASSVERAQYF. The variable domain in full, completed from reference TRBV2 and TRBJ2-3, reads EPEVTQTPSHQVTQMGQEVILRCVPISNHLYFYWYRQILGQKVEFLVSFYNNEISEKSEIFDDQFSVERPDGSNFTLKIRSTKLEDSAMYFCASSVERAQYFGPGTRLTVL.

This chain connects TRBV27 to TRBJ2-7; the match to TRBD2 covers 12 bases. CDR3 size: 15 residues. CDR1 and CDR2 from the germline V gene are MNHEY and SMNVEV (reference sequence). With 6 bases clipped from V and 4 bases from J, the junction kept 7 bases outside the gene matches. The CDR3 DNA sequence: TGTGCCAGCAGCTTCGGGACTAGCGGGTATTACGAGCAGTACTTC. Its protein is CASSFGTSGYYEQYF.

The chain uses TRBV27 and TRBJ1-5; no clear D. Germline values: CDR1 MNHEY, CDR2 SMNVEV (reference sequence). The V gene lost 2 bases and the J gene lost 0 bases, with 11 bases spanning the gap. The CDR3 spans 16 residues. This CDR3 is CASSLGPAYSNQPQHF. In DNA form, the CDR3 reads TGTGCCAGCAGTTTAGGGCCTGCTTATAGCAATCAGCCCCAGCATTTT.

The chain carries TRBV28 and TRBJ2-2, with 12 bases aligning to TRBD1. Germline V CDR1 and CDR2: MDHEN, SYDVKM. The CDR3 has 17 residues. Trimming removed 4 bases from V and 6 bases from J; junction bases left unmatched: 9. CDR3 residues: CASSSLAGTGGPGELFF. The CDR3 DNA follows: TGTGCCAGCAGTTCGCTGGCCGGGACAGGGGGCCCCGGGGAGCTGTTTTTT.

The CDR3 is CASSLAGIDTQYF. In DNA form, the CDR3 reads TGTGCCAGCAGCTTGGCCGGTATAGATACGCAGTATTTT. This rearrangement joins TRBV5-4 to TRBJ2-3; D is unresolved. From germline, CDR1 is SGHNT and CDR2 YYREEE (reference sequence). This CDR3 has 13 residues. The V end lost 0 bases, the J end lost 5 bases, and 7 bases lay between the germline ends.

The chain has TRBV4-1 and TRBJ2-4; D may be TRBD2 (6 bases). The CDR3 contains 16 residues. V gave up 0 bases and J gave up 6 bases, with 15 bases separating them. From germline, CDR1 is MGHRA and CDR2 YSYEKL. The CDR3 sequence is CASSQEVQASANIQYF. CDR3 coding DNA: TGCGCCAGCAGCCAAGAAGTTCAGGCTAGCGCAAACATTCAGTACTTC.

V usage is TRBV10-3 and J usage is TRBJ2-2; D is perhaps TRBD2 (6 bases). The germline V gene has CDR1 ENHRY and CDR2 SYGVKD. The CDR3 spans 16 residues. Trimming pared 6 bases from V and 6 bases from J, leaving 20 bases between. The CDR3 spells CAISPGGGRYAGELFF. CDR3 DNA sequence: TGTGCCATCAGCCCAGGCGGAGGGAGGTATGCCGGGGAGCTGTTTTTT.

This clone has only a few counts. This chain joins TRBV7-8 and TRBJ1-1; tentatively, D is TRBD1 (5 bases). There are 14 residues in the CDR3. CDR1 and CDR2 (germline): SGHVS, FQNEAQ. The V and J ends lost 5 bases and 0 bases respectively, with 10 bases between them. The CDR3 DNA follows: TGTGCCAGCAGCCCAGGGAATTTGAACACTGAAGCTTTCTTT. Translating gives CASSPGNLNTEAFF.

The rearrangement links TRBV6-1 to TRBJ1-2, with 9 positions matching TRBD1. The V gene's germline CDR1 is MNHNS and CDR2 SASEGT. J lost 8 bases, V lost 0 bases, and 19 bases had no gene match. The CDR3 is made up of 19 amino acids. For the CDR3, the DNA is TGTGCCAGCAGTGAAGCGCTTCAGGGACAGGGAGTGTGGGGGGGAGGCTACACCTTC. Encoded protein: CASSEALQGQGVWGGGYTF.

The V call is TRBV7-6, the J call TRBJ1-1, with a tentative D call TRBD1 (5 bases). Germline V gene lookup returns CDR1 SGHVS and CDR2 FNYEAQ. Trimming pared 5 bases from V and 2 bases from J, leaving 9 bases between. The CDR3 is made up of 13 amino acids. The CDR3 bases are TGTGCCAGCAGCGTACAGGAAAACACTGAAGCTTTCTTT. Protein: CASSVQENTEAFF. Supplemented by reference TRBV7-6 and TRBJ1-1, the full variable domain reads GAGVSQSPRYKVTKRGQDVALRCDPISGHVSLYWYRQALGQGPEFLTYFNYEAQQDKSGLPNDRFSAERPEGSISTLTIQRTEQRDSAMYRCASSVQENTEAFFGQGTRLTVV.

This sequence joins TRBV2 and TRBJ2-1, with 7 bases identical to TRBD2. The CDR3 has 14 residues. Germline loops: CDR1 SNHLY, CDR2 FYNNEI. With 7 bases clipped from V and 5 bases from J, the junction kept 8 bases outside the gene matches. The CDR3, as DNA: TGTGCCAGCATACGCCTAGCGGTGAACAATGAGCAGTTCTTC. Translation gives CASIRLAVNNEQFF.

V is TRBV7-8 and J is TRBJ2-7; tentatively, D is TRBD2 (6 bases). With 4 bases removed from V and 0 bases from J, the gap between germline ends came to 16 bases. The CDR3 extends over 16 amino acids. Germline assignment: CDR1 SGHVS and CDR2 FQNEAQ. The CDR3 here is CASSSLNSGSSYEQYF. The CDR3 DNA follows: TGTGCCAGCAGCTCGTTGAATAGCGGTTCCTCCTACGAGCAGTACTTC.

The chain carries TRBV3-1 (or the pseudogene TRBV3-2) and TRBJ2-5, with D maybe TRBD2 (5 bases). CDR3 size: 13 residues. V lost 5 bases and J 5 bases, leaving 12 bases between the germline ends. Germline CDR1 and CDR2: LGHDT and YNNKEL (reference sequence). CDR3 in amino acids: CASSCRRGETQYF. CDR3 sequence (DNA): TGTGCCAGCAGCTGCAGGAGAGGGGAGACCCAGTACTTC.

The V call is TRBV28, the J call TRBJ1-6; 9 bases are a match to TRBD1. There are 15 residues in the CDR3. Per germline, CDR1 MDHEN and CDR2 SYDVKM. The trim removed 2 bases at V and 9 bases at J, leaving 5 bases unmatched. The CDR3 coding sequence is TGTGCCAGCAGTTTACCCGACAGGGGGGTTTCACCCCTCCACTTT. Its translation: CASSLPDRGVSPLHF.

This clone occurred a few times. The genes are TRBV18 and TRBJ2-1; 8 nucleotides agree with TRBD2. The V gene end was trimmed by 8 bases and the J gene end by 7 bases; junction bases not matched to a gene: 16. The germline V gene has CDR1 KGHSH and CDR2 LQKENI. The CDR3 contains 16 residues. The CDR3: CASSKPSGAGENEQFF. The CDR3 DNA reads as TGTGCCAGCAGTAAGCCGAGCGGAGCGGGGGAAAATGAGCAGTTCTTC.

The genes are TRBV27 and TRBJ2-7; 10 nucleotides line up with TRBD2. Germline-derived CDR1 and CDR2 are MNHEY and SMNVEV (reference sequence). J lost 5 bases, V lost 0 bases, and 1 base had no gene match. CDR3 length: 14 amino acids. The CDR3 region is CASSLSLAGDEQYF. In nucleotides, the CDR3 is TGTGCCAGCAGTTTATCCCTAGCGGGAGACGAGCAGTACTTC.

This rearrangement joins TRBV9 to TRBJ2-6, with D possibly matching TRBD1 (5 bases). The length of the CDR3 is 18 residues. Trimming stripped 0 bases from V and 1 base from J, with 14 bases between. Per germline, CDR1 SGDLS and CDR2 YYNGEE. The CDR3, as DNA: TGTGCCAGCAGCGTAGGAGGAGATGGGGCATCTGGGGCCAACGTCCTGACTTTC. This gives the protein CASSVGGDGASGANVLTF.

The CDR3 bases are TGTGCCAGCAGTGTCGCTCCGTTCTCAGGGACTCCTAATGAAAAACTGTTTTTT. Protein product: CASSVAPFSGTPNEKLFF. This sequence joins TRBV6-4 and TRBJ1-4; D may be TRBD1 (5 bases). The CDR3 extends over 18 amino acids. Germline V gene data show CDR1 as MRHNA and CDR2 as SNTAGT. V lost 4 bases, J lost 3 bases, and 21 bases lay in between.

This CDR3 is CASSDPSVTGADTEAFF. CDR3 in DNA: TGTGCCAGCAGTGACCCCTCGGTAACAGGGGCGGACACTGAAGCTTTCTTT. The chain uses TRBV28 and TRBJ1-1; 7 bases agree with TRBD1. Germline CDR1 reads MDHEN; CDR2 reads SYDVKM. This CDR3 spans 17 amino acids. With V trimmed by 5 bases and J by 3 bases, 15 bases remained unmatched.

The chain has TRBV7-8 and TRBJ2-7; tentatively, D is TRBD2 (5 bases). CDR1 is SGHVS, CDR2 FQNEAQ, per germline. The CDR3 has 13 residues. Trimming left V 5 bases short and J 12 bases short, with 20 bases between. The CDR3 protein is CASSPRVPAPMYF. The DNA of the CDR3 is TGTGCCAGCAGCCCGCGGGTCCCAGCCCCCATGTACTTC.

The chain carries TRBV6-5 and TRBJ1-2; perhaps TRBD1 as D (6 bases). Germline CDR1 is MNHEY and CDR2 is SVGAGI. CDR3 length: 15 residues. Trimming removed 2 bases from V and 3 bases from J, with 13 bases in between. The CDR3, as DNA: TGTGCCAGCAGTTACGGTATGGACAGCTACTATGGCTACACCTTC. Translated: CASSYGMDSYYGYTF.